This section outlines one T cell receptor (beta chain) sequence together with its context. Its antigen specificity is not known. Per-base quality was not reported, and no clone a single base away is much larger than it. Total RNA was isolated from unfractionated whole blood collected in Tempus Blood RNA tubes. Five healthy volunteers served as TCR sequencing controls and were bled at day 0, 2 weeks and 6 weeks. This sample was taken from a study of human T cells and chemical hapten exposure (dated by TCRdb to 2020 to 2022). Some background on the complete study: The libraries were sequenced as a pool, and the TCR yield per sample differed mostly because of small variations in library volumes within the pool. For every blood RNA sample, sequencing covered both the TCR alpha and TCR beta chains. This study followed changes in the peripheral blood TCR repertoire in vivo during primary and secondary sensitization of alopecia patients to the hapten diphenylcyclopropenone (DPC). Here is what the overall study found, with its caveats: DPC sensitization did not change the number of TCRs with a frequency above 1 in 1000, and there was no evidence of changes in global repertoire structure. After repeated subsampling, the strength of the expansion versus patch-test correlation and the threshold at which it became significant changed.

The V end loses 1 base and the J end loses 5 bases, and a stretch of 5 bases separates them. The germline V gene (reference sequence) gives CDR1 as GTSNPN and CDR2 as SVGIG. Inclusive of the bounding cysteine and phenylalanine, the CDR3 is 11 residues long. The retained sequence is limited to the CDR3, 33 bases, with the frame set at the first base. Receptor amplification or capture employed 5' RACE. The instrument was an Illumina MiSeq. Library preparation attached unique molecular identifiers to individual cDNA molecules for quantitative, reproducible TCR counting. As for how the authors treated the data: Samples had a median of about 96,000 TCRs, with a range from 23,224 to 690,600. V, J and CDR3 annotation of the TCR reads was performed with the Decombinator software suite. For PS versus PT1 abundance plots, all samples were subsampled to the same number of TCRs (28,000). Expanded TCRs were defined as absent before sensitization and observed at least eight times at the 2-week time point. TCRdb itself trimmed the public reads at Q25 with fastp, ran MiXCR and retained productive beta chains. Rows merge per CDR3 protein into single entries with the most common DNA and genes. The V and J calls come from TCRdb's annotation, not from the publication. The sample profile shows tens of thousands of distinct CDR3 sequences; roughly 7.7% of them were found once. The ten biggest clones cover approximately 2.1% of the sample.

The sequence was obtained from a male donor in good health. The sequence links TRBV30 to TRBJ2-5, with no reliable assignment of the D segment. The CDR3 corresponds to CAWSGRETQYF. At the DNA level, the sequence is TGTGCCTGGAGTGGACGTGAGACCCAGTACTTC.